This T cell receptor (beta chain) came from a study of cytomegalovirus exposure and HLA in healthy donors. Researchers ran the PCR with 60 Vbeta and 13 Jbeta primers. Produced via immunoSEQ multiplex PCR; TCRdb's table is partial and in-frame only. This sample has 100,000 to 150,000 clones; 80% occur once, and the top ten carry approximately 9%. This clonotype was obtained from a man aged 25-45 years in good health and CMV-seropositive. Sequencing input: PBMCs.

CDR3 coding DNA: TGCGCCAGCAGTCACCCAGGAATGAACACTGAAGCTTTCTTT. Protein: CASSHPGMNTEAFF. The chain uses TRBV10-1 and TRBJ1-1; no clear D. Germline V gives CDR1 WNHNN, CDR2 SYGVQD (reference sequence). The CDR3 is 14 residues long. The germline V and J ends were trimmed by 5 bases and 0 bases, with 10 bases remaining between them.